One sample yielded the 2 T cell receptor beta chains listed below, sequenced in a study of Graves' ophthalmopathy and Graves' hyperthyroidism. Using RNA transcripts, the TCR beta CDR3 regions were amplified. The first round was an RT-PCR with HTBI primers, and the second round was a multiplex PCR. Each CDR3 protein gets one entry after TCRdb re-called the multiplex PCR reads with MiXCR. The table shows a few hundred thousand distinct CDR3 sequences, with about 35% occurring only once. Sequencing used peripheral blood or thyroid tissue (not recorded which). These receptors all come from an adult man with Graves' hyperthyroidism.

This clonotype was seen repeatedly, ten times or more. The V gene is TRBV7-4, the J gene TRBJ1-2; D is ambiguous. The CDR3 runs 9 residues. V lost 9 bases, J lost 4 bases, and 3 bases lay in between. The germline V gene encodes CDR1 SGHVT and CDR2 SQSDAQ. This chain's CDR3 is CASCYGYTF. The DNA for the CDR3 is TGTGCCAGTTGCTATGGCTACACCTTC.

Ten or more counts support this clonotype. This chain uses TRBV19 with TRBJ2-5, with 7 bases that match TRBD1. V lost 3 bases to trimming and J lost 4 bases; unmatched junction nucleotides: 5. Germline V lookup: CDR1 LNHDA, CDR2 SQIVND (reference sequence). The CDR3 totals 14 residues. CDR3 sequence (DNA): TGTGCCAGTAGTATTACAGGGGTAGGAGAGACCCAGTACTTC. Its protein product is CASSITGVGETQYF.